The 3 T cell receptor beta chains given below trace back to one sample, sequenced in a study of blood T cell repertoires in COVID-19. Clones were sequenced by immunoSEQ multiplex PCR, and TCRdb holds only the in-frame ones, with some missing. The sample lists about 300,000 clones; about 88% were seen once. The sample comprised peripheral blood. These receptors were taken from a human donor with COVID-19, enrolled during active disease. The donor label of this sample is uncertain.

In this sample, this clone turned up once. The rearrangement uses TRBV7-9 and TRBJ1-4; no reliable D call. The CDR3 runs 15 residues. Per germline, CDR1 SEHNR and CDR2 FQNEAQ (reference sequence). Trimming left V 3 bases short and J 5 bases short, with 13 bases between. The CDR3: CASSFPLQINEKLFF. The DNA of the CDR3 is TGTGCCAGCAGCTTTCCGTTACAGATCAATGAAAAACTGTTTTTT.

The chain links TRBV28 to TRBJ1-2, with 11 bases fitting TRBD1. The CDR3 consists of 14 residues. V trimming: 10 bases; J trimming: 8 bases; junction bases outside the gene matches: 12. Germline CDR1 reads MDHEN; CDR2 reads SYDVKM. CDR3 region: CATGGTGGLWGYTF. The CDR3 DNA follows: TGTGCCACCGGGGGGACAGGGGGTTTGTGGGGCTACACCTTC.

This rearrangement joins TRBV19 to TRBJ1-1, with a possible D match to TRBD1 (5 bases). The germline V gene has CDR1 LNHDA and CDR2 SQIVND (reference sequence). The CDR3 extends over 14 amino acids. V was cut by 5 bases and J by 1 base, with 11 bases left in between. The CDR3 reads CASSQDSPNTEAFF. CDR3 DNA sequence: TGTGCCAGTAGTCAAGACAGTCCGAACACTGAAGCTTTCTTT.